The present entry profiles one TCR beta chain with its context. No antigen is known for it. The PCR ran on 60 Vbeta and 13 Jbeta primers. Assay: immunoSEQ multiplex PCR; the TCRdb copy retains only in-frame clones and omits some. The table lists 80,000 or so clones, about 71% of them singletons. This specimen belongs to a study of cytomegalovirus exposure and HLA in healthy donors. General study results and limits: A later analysis showed that HLA-associated TCR beta chains had undergone more clonal expansion than equally common others.

The germline V and J ends were trimmed by 2 bases and 4 bases, with 7 bases remaining between them. This CDR3 is built from 13 residues. CDR1 is KGHSH, CDR2 LQKENI, per germline. This clonotype was sampled from a middle-aged woman in good health and CMV-seronegative. The sample consisted of PBMCs. V and J are TRBV18 and TRBJ2-3; perhaps TRBD1 as D (5 bases). The CDR3 DNA is TGTGCCAGCTCACCAGGGGCCTCAGATACGCAGTATTTT. Translating gives CASSPGASDTQYF.